The 25 T cell receptor beta chains below come from one sample, sequenced in a study of blood T cell repertoires in COVID-19. The data were produced by immunoSEQ multiplex PCR, yet TCRdb's version contains in-frame clones alone and is incomplete. The sample includes under 75,000 clones, under 90% of them seen just once. Sequenced: peripheral blood. The source of these receptors is a man aged 65 to 85 who had recovered from COVID-19.

The chain joins TRBV7-2 to TRBJ2-3; D might be TRBD1 (5 bases). CDR1 and CDR2 from the germline V gene are SGHTA and FQGNSA. Trimming pared 7 bases from V and 3 bases from J, leaving 8 bases between. This CDR3 has 12 amino acids. CDR3: CASKGATDTQYF. The CDR3 DNA follows: TGTGCCAGCAAAGGGGCGACAGATACGCAGTATTTT.

The rearrangement uses TRBV7-3 and TRBJ2-5; D is perhaps TRBD1 (6 bases). CDR1 SGHTA and CDR2 FQGTGA come from the germline V gene. The CDR3 has 14 residues. The V gene lost 5 bases and the J gene lost 5 bases, with 15 bases spanning the gap. The CDR3 bases are TGTGCCAGCAGCCAACAGGGTTGGGACGAGACCCAGTACTTC. It translates to CASSQQGWDETQYF.

The chain combines TRBV19 with TRBJ1-1, with 7 nucleotides matching TRBD1. The junction had 11 bases not matched to a gene; V was cut back by 3 bases and J by 7 bases. The CDR3 consists of 15 residues. Germline CDR1 reads LNHDA; CDR2 reads SQIVND (reference sequence). The CDR3 DNA reads TGTGCCAGTAGTATCCGGACAGGAAGTTTAGGTGAAGCTTTCTTT. Protein: CASSIRTGSLGEAFF.

This chain links TRBV5-1 with TRBJ2-2; D remains ambiguous. Deletions cut 9 bases from V and 7 bases from J, with 16 bases between. The germline gives CDR1 SGHRS, CDR2 YFSETQ. This CDR3 contains 13 residues. DNA for the CDR3: TGCGCCACTAGGTCTTCTACGGTCGGGGAGCTGTTTTTT. Protein product: CATRSSTVGELFF. Complete variable domain (other parts from reference TRBV5-1 and TRBJ2-2): KAGVTQTPRYLIKTRGQQVTLSCSPISGHRSVSWYQQTPGQGLQFLFEYFSETQRNKGNFPGRFSGRQFSNSRSEMNVSTLELGDSALYLCATRSSTVGELFFGEGSRLTVL.

This chain uses TRBV7-2 with TRBJ2-2; the D gene is possibly TRBD2 (6 bases). Germline V gives CDR1 SGHTA, CDR2 FQGNSA. This CDR3 is built from 17 residues. The V and J ends lost 5 bases and 4 bases respectively, with 20 bases between them. CDR3: CASSRNHRLGGTGELFF. The DNA of the CDR3 is TGTGCCAGCAGCCGTAACCACAGGTTGGGGGGCACCGGGGAGCTGTTTTTT.

This clone was detected only once. The chain uses TRBV7-2 and TRBJ2-7; 9 positions agree with TRBD2. Trimming took 4 bases from V and 5 from J; bases not matched to a gene: 9. This CDR3 contains 15 residues. Germline-derived CDR1 and CDR2 are SGHTA and FQGNSA. The CDR3 bases are TGTGCCAGCAGCTCTTTTAGCGGGAGAGACCACGAGCAGTACTTC. This sequence encodes CASSSFSGRDHEQYF.

V is TRBV10-3 and J is TRBJ1-4; possibly TRBD1 for D (6 bases). CDR1 and CDR2 (germline): ENHRY, SYGVKD. Trimming cost V 4 bases and J 7 bases, with 13 bases left between them. The CDR3 covers 14 residues. The CDR3 DNA reads TGTGCCATCAGTGGGACAGATAAAGGTGAAAAACTGTTTTTT. Translating gives CAISGTDKGEKLFF.

This chain joins TRBV6-2 or TRBV6-3 and TRBJ1-6; D not resolved. V lost 5 bases and J 4 bases, leaving 12 bases between the germline ends. The CDR3 extends over 15 amino acids. Germline V gene data show CDR1 as MNHEY and CDR2 as SVGEGT. The CDR3: CASSPSMRYNSPLHF. CDR3 DNA sequence: TGTGCCAGCAGTCCCTCCATGCGGTATAATTCACCCCTCCACTTT.

This rearrangement joins TRBV28 to TRBJ1-1; TRBD1 agrees at 7 bases. Germline lookup yields CDR1 MDHEN and CDR2 SYDVKM. V shed 6 bases and J 1 base; nucleotides not matched to a gene: 14. The CDR3 has 17 amino acids. CDR3 sequence (DNA): TGTGCCAGCAGCTATAACCTAGGGGCAGGGGGGAACACTGAAGCTTTCTTT. Its protein is CASSYNLGAGGNTEAFF. Looking up the rest from reference TRBV28 and TRBJ1-1 gives the full variable domain: DVKVTQSSRYLVKRTGEKVFLECVQDMDHENMFWYRQDPGLGLRLIYFSYDVKMKEKGDIPEGYSVSREKKERFSLILESASTNQTSMYLCASSYNLGAGGNTEAFFGQGTRLTVV.

The chain couples TRBV28 to TRBJ1-2, with a possible D match to TRBD1 (6 bases). Germline values: CDR1 MDHEN, CDR2 SYDVKM. With 7 bases removed from V and 5 bases from J, the gap between germline ends came to 14 bases. This CDR3 spans 13 amino acids. For the CDR3, the DNA is TGTGCCAGCACCCTGACAGGCGGGTATGGCTACACCTTC. Translating it yields CASTLTGGYGYTF.

V is TRBV21-1 and J is TRBJ1-5; the D call TRBD1 from the table was never checked on the DNA. TRBV21-1 is classified as a pseudogene. There are 18 residues in the CDR3. CDR3 in amino acids: CASTLALTGGFGNQPQHF. The CDR3 nucleotides read TGTGCCAGCACCCTGGCCCTGACAGGGGGTTTTGGCAATCAGCCCCAGCATTTT.

This chain links TRBV2 with TRBJ1-4, with D unresolved. The V and J ends lost 9 bases and 6 bases respectively, with 11 bases between them. The CDR3 runs 12 residues. Germline V gene lookup returns CDR1 SNHLY and CDR2 FYNNEI. CDR3 amino acids: CASKIRDEKLFF. The CDR3 region has the DNA TGTGCCAGTAAGATACGGGATGAAAAACTGTTTTTT.

The CDR3 sequence is CASSLGGGPMGEKLFF. For the CDR3, the DNA is TGTGCCAGCAGCTTGGGCGGCGGGCCCATGGGTGAAAAACTGTTTTTT. V and J are TRBV5-4 and TRBJ1-4; no definite D call. This CDR3 is 16 amino acids long. With 0 bases removed from V and 7 bases from J, the gap between germline ends came to 16 bases. Germline V gene lookup returns CDR1 SGHNT and CDR2 YYREEE (reference sequence).

This chain joins TRBV7-2 and TRBJ2-7; TRBD2 matches 9 bases. The CDR3 sequence is 16 residues long. Losses at the gene ends were 5 bases for V and 4 bases for J; bases not matched to a gene: 12. The V gene's germline CDR1 is SGHTA and CDR2 FQGNSA. CDR3 nucleotides: TGTGCCAGCAGCCTAACTCCGGGACTAGCAGGATACGAGCAGTACTTC. Amino acid sequence: CASSLTPGLAGYEQYF.

This clone was counted a few times. The chain joins TRBV15 to TRBJ1-2; TRBD1 aligns across 7 bases. This CDR3 is built from 13 residues. The J segment lost 7 bases and the V segment lost 5 bases, leaving 7 bases of the junction unmatched. Germline-derived CDR1 and CDR2 are LNHNV and YYDKDF (reference sequence). The CDR3 here is CATSGTGESGYTF. The CDR3 nucleotides are TGTGCCACCAGCGGCACAGGGGAAAGTGGCTACACCTTC.

CDR3 amino acids: CASSLGGLNSGNTIYF. CDR3 DNA sequence: TGTGCCAGCAGCTTAGGGGGCCTGAACTCTGGAAACACCATATATTTT. This rearrangement joins TRBV7-9 to TRBJ1-3; tentatively, D is TRBD1 (5 bases). The germline V gene encodes CDR1 SEHNR and CDR2 FQNEAQ (reference sequence). The CDR3 runs 16 residues. V lost 1 base and J lost 0, with 10 bases in between.

The V call is TRBV7-8, the J call TRBJ1-3; D is possibly TRBD1 (5 bases). CDR3 length: 16 residues. The V end was cut by 1 base, the J end by 1 base, with 11 bases between. Germline V CDR1 and CDR2: SGHVS, FQNEAQ. In DNA form, the CDR3 reads TGTGCCAGCAGCTTAGTCATCGGGGGATCTGGAAACACCATATATTTT. Residues: CASSLVIGGSGNTIYF.

This chain connects TRBV5-1 to TRBJ2-5; 7 nucleotides line up with TRBD1. This CDR3 is 16 amino acids long. CDR1 is SGHRS, CDR2 YFSETQ, per germline. The trim removed 0 bases at V and 4 bases at J, leaving 9 bases unmatched. The CDR3 sequence is CASSLANTGAGETQYF. The CDR3, as DNA: TGCGCCAGCAGCTTGGCCAACACAGGGGCCGGAGAGACCCAGTACTTC.

This clone was counted only a few times. The V gene is TRBV7-2, the J gene TRBJ1-2, with a tentative D call TRBD1 (5 bases). The CDR3 totals 15 residues. V was shortened by 3 bases and J by 4 bases, with 15 bases between the two germline ends. Germline lookup yields CDR1 SGHTA and CDR2 FQGNSA. The CDR3 nucleotides read TGTGCCAGCAGCTTCTCCCTCGGGGGTGGCTATGGCTACACCTTC. It specifies CASSFSLGGGYGYTF.

J is TRBJ2-3 and V is TRBV19; TRBD2 agrees at 9 bases. The germline V gene encodes CDR1 LNHDA and CDR2 SQIVND (reference sequence). This CDR3 comprises 18 residues. The trim removed 3 bases at V and 0 bases at J, leaving 10 bases unmatched. The CDR3 is CASSIYATSGPSTDTQYF. CDR3 DNA: TGTGCCAGTAGTATTTATGCGACTAGCGGACCGAGCACAGATACGCAGTATTTT.

This clone was counted only a few times. The gene calls are TRBV10-3 and TRBJ2-2, with D possibly TRBD2 on 5 matching bases. The CDR3 is 13 amino acids. With 7 bases removed from V and 5 bases from J, the gap between germline ends came to 11 bases. Germline values: CDR1 ENHRY, CDR2 SYGVKD. CDR3 DNA: TGTGCCATCATCCGGGGTTCAACCGGGGAGCTGTTTTTT. It encodes CAIIRGSTGELFF.

This chain uses TRBV19 with TRBJ2-7, with 9 bases matching TRBD1. The CDR3 consists of 13 residues. Germline values: CDR1 LNHDA, CDR2 SQIVND (reference sequence). Trimming removed 4 bases from V and 5 bases from J; junction bases left unmatched: 3. CDR3 DNA sequence: TGTGCCAGTAGTAGGGGACAGGGTCACGAGCAGTACTTC. Its protein product is CASSRGQGHEQYF.

This clone showed up just once. V usage is TRBV4-1 and J usage is TRBJ1-1, with 9 bases lining up with TRBD1. The CDR3 has 16 residues. Germline CDR1 is MGHRA and CDR2 is YSYEKL. Unmatched junction bases numbered 7, after V lost 1 base and J lost 4 bases. Here the CDR3 DNA reads TGCGCCAGCAGCCAAGCCAGAACAGGGGGCATCACTGAAGCTTTCTTT. This codes for CASSQARTGGITEAFF.

The genes are TRBV6-5 and TRBJ1-2; tentatively, D is TRBD1 (5 bases). The CDR3 extends over 14 amino acids. Germline V gene sequence: CDR1 MNHEY, CDR2 SVGAGI. Trimming took 7 bases from V and 2 from J, leaving 14 bases between them. The CDR3 DNA reads as TGTGCCAGCACGCCTTCGACAGAAAACTATGGCTACACCTTC. This translates into CASTPSTENYGYTF.

V usage is TRBV6-5 and J usage is TRBJ2-7; 7 bases match TRBD2. The CDR3 sequence is 12 residues long. V was clipped by 11 bases and J by 9 bases; unmatched bases: 13. Germline CDR1 MNHEY, CDR2 SVGAGI. The CDR3 is CAVGEGLRGQYF. As DNA, the CDR3 is TGTGCCGTGGGGGAGGGGCTACGAGGGCAGTACTTC.